This entry features one TCR beta chain sequence. Its antigen remains unidentified. These data are taken from a study of T cell repertoires in cytomegalovirus infection. TCRdb passed the reads through MiXCR, listing each CDR3 protein once. The data show around 500,000 distinct CDR3 sequences, about 44% seen once. Trimming cost V 7 bases and J 2 bases; bases outside gene matches: 3. Looked up from germline, CDR1 is DFQATT and CDR2 is SNEGSKA (reference sequence). The CDR3 has 13 residues. The input for sequencing was cultured PBMCs, taken from culture after CMV antigen stimulation. V gene TRBV20-1 combines with J gene TRBJ2-7; 12 positions agree with TRBD2. This clonotype was obtained from a human donor in good health (CMV status not recorded). Some clones in this sample may be carry-over from other donors' samples. CDR3 in amino acids: CSVSSGRAYEQYF. The CDR3, as DNA: TGCAGTGTCTCTAGCGGGAGGGCCTACGAGCAGTACTTC.